This entry is about one T cell receptor beta chain. No antigen is known for it. This specimen comes from a study of blood T cells in healthy people across ages. General observations from the study: Older age went with lower TCR beta diversity per million T cells, in a roughly linear way. PBMCs that were unsorted prevented a conclusive naive versus antigen-experienced comparison.

The CDR3 covers 15 residues. Germline V gene sequence: CDR1 SGHTA, CDR2 FQGNSA. The germline V and J ends were trimmed by 5 bases and 0 bases, with 14 bases remaining between them. Collection of around 9.3 milliliters of peripheral blood was performed for each donor. Samples each had at least 5.5 micrograms of total RNA extracted. PCR was performed a second time for about 7 to 11 cycles using a sample-barcoded 5' primer and a J-beta primer mix. TCRdb re-derived calls from the 5' RACE reads in MiXCR, one entry per CDR3 protein. In the table there are 1,300,000 or so distinct CDR3 sequences, roughly 59% of which are singletons.

Sequencing input: blood. The TCR was taken from a man between 18 and 29 years old in good health. V is TRBV7-2 and J is TRBJ2-7; D not resolved. CDR3 residues: CASSHGRRSSYEQYF. CDR3 bases: TGTGCCAGCAGCCACGGGCGTCGTAGCTCCTACGAGCAGTACTTC. The full variable domain, in which reference TRBV7-2 and TRBJ2-7 provide the parts outside the CDR3, is GAGVSQSPSNKVTEKGKDVELRCDPISGHTALYWYRQSLGQGLEFLIYFQGNSAPDKSGLPSDRFSAERTGGSVSTLTIQRTQQEDSAVYLCASSHGRRSSYEQYFGPGTRLTVT.